This T cell receptor beta chain appears in the sequencing data of a study of T-cell memory formation after mild COVID-19. The study, taken as a whole, reports: Contracting clones, day 15 to 85, had balanced CD4/CD8, and later expanders favored CD4+. Some SARS-CoV-2-responding clones were already detected in memory before infection.

The ends lost 5 bases at V and 4 bases at J; junction bases unmatched: 12. The CDR3 contains 18 residues. Germline CDR1 reads MGHRA; CDR2 reads YSYEKL. Notes on this clonotype: Its antigen is not identified.

TCRdb reprocessed the 5' RACE reads via MiXCR and lists one record per CDR3 protein. The sample has approximately 300,000 distinct CDR3 sequences; approximately 16% are singletons. Sequenced material: PBMCs or a T cell subset sorted from them (not recorded which). The rearrangement links TRBV4-1 to TRBJ2-2; 11 positions agree with TRBD1. The sequence was obtained from a man in his late teens or twenties who had mild COVID-19 (a few samples of this study predate the infection). Cell type and time point are not known. The CDR3 spells CASSSPGEGQGGTGELFF. DNA for the CDR3: TGCGCCAGCAGCTCCCCGGGAGAGGGACAGGGGGGCACCGGGGAGCTGTTTTTT.